This entry lists 27 T cell receptor beta chains sequenced from one sample in a study of response to subunit inactivated influenza vaccine. One entry per CDR3 protein, called by TCRdb with MiXCR from the RT-PCR reads. The sample lists approximately 500,000 distinct CDR3 sequences; about 15% were seen once. This material consisted of PBMCs from blood, taken 11 to 12 days after vaccination. The receptors were gathered from a man between 45 and 60 years old who received an inactivated influenza vaccine.

Written as DNA, the CDR3 is TGCAGCGTTACACTAGCGGAAAATGAGCAGTTCTTC. It is translated as CSVTLAENEQFF. The genes are TRBV29-1 and TRBJ2-1; 8 bases are a match to TRBD2. Germline loops: CDR1 SQVTM, CDR2 ANQGSEA. The CDR3 spans 12 residues. V dropped 5 bases and J dropped 7; count of bases not matched to a gene: 4.

The chain has TRBV5-1 and TRBJ2-3; 7 positions match TRBD1. Germline values: CDR1 SGHRS, CDR2 YFSETQ. V trimming: 4 bases; J trimming: 2 bases; junction bases outside the gene matches: 7. This CDR3 spans 15 amino acids. The CDR3: CASSPRTGFTDTQYF. The CDR3 coding sequence is TGCGCCAGCAGCCCGCGGACAGGATTCACAGATACGCAGTATTTT.

This clonotype has a count of ten or more. The rearrangement joins TRBV7-2 to TRBJ2-1; no definite D call. The germline V and J ends were trimmed by 1 base and 0 bases, with 4 bases remaining between them. The CDR3 is 14 residues long. Germline assignment: CDR1 SGHTA and CDR2 FQGNSA. DNA of the CDR3: TGTGCCAGCAGCTTAGTCCACTCCTACAATGAGCAGTTCTTC. Its translation: CASSLVHSYNEQFF. Using reference TRBV7-2 and TRBJ2-1 for the parts outside the CDR3, the full variable domain is GAGVSQSPSNKVTEKGKDVELRCDPISGHTALYWYRQSLGQGLEFLIYFQGNSAPDKSGLPSDRFSAERTGGSVSTLTIQRTQQEDSAVYLCASSLVHSYNEQFFGPGTRLTVL.

The genes are TRBV20-1 and TRBJ2-1, with a weak D call TRBD1 (7 bases). The CDR3 consists of 17 residues. Germline V lookup: CDR1 DFQATT, CDR2 SNEGSKA (reference sequence). V lost 6 bases, J lost 2 bases, and 23 bases lay in between. CDR3 region: CSAHPPIQGRTYNEQFF. CDR3 DNA: TGCAGTGCACATCCTCCTATACAGGGGAGGACCTACAATGAGCAGTTCTTC.

The rearrangement joins TRBV20-1 to TRBJ2-5; maybe TRBD1 (6 bases). Trimming took off 8 bases at V and 2 bases at J, with 15 bases between the two ends. CDR1 is DFQATT, CDR2 SNEGSKA, per germline (reference sequence). The CDR3 has 13 residues. The CDR3 loop is CSQRRTVQETQYF. CDR3 nucleotides: TGCAGTCAGAGGCGGACAGTTCAAGAGACCCAGTACTTC.

The V call is TRBV12-3 or TRBV12-4, the J call TRBJ2-1, with 7 positions matching TRBD1. The V gene end was trimmed by 10 bases and the J gene end by 7 bases; junction bases not matched to a gene: 7. CDR3 length equals 12 residues. CDR3 region: CAIRDSQNEQFF. CDR3 coding DNA: TGTGCCATCCGGGACAGCCAAAATGAGCAGTTCTTC.

This clonotype was seen more than once but under ten times. V gene TRBV10-3 combines with J gene TRBJ2-3; 8 bases are a match to TRBD2. The CDR3 consists of 14 residues. V gave up 4 bases and J gave up 5 bases; unmatched junction bases: 5. Germline CDR1 reads ENHRY; CDR2 reads SYGVKD. CDR3 amino acids: CAISASSGLDTQYF. CDR3 nucleotide sequence: TGTGCCATCAGTGCGTCTAGCGGGTTAGATACGCAGTATTTT.

This clonotype has only a few counts. The V and J genes are TRBV14 and TRBJ2-7; D may match TRBD1 or TRBD2 (5 bases each). The germline gives CDR1 SGHDN, CDR2 FVKESK. V was pared by 4 bases and J by 11 bases, with 21 bases between. This CDR3 contains 14 residues. For the CDR3, the DNA is TGTGCCAGCAGCCGTTCGGGACCTTTCTCTACCGAGTACTTC. Translated, it gives CASSRSGPFSTEYF.

The V call is TRBV7-6, the J call TRBJ2-5, with D hard to call. The germline V gene encodes CDR1 SGHVS and CDR2 FNYEAQ. The CDR3 consists of 14 residues. V lost 5 bases and J lost 5, with 15 bases in between. Written as DNA, the CDR3 is TGTGCCAGCAGCGGGAACAGTGACTGGGAGACCCAGTACTTC. Translated, it gives CASSGNSDWETQYF. The full variable domain, with the rest looked up from reference TRBV7-6 and TRBJ2-5, is GAGVSQSPRYKVTKRGQDVALRCDPISGHVSLYWYRQALGQGPEFLTYFNYEAQQDKSGLPNDRFSAERPEGSISTLTIQRTEQRDSAMYRCASSGNSDWETQYFGPGTRLLVL.

The chain uses TRBV15 and TRBJ2-1; TRBD1 matches 7 bases. V shed 6 bases and J 3 bases; nucleotides not matched to a gene: 5. The CDR3 totals 14 residues. Looked up from germline, CDR1 is LNHNV and CDR2 is YYDKDF (reference sequence). Here the CDR3 reads CATSFAGGYNEQFF. CDR3 coding DNA: TGTGCCACCAGTTTTGCAGGGGGCTACAATGAGCAGTTCTTC.

The chain uses TRBV27 and TRBJ2-2; 8 bases agree with TRBD1. Looked up from germline, CDR1 is MNHEY and CDR2 is SMNVEV (reference sequence). The J segment lost 7 bases and the V segment lost 6 bases, leaving 7 bases of the junction unmatched. CDR3 size: 14 residues. CDR3 in DNA: TGTGCCAGCAGGGCGACAGGGGCGGTCGGGGAGCTGTTTTTT. Translating gives CASRATGAVGELFF.

This clonotype has just a few counts. The rearrangement uses TRBV5-5 and TRBJ1-4; TRBD1 agrees at 9 bases. The germline CDR1 and CDR2 sequences are SGHKS and YYEKEE (reference sequence). The CDR3 has 15 residues. V was pared by 3 bases and J by 3 bases, with 3 bases of the junction left unmatched. The CDR3 loop is CASSWGQGPNEKLFF. The CDR3 bases are TGTGCCAGCAGCTGGGGACAGGGACCTAATGAAAAACTGTTTTTT.

This clonotype was counted ten times or more. The V gene is TRBV28, the J gene TRBJ2-7, with 7 bases lining up with TRBD1. Germline assignment: CDR1 MDHEN and CDR2 SYDVKM. The CDR3 loop spans 13 amino acids. J lost 6 bases, V lost 5 bases, and 7 bases had no gene match. The CDR3 nucleotides read TGTGCCAGCAGTCTATTACAGGGGTCCGAGCAGTACTTC. This gives the protein CASSLLQGSEQYF.

This clonotype was counted ten times or more. V is TRBV12-3 or TRBV12-4 and J is TRBJ2-7; D not certain. V lost 1 base and J lost 7, with 14 bases in between. The CDR3 runs 14 residues. DNA of the CDR3: TGTGCCAGCAGTTTAGATCGGCAGGCGCTGGAGCAGTACTTC. This sequence encodes CASSLDRQALEQYF.

This clonotype was recorded many times. Here the CDR3 reads CASSFPGNTIYF. The CDR3 coding sequence is TGTGCCAGCAGTTTCCCCGGAAACACCATATATTTT. The chain combines TRBV12-3 or TRBV12-4 with TRBJ1-3; no firm D call. This CDR3 has 12 amino acids. V lost 3 bases to trimming and J lost 4 bases, with 4 bases between them.

This clonotype was observed a few times. The V and J genes are TRBV20-1 and TRBJ2-7; D is ambiguous. The CDR3 spans 14 residues. Trimming cost V 0 bases and J 0 bases, with 9 bases left between them. Germline values: CDR1 DFQATT, CDR2 SNEGSKA (reference sequence). The CDR3 nucleotides are TGCAGTGCTAGAGATGGGCCACCCTCCTACGAGCAGTACTTC. Translation gives CSARDGPPSYEQYF.

The rearrangement joins TRBV5-1 to TRBJ1-4; D gene ambiguous. The germline V and J ends were trimmed by 2 bases and 8 bases, with 7 bases remaining between them. Germline V CDR1 and CDR2: SGHRS, YFSETQ. The CDR3 runs 12 residues. In DNA form, the CDR3 reads TGCGCCAGCAGCTTTGATAACGAAAAACTGTTTTTT. As protein: CASSFDNEKLFF.

The chain recombines TRBV7-9 with TRBJ2-1, with D unclear. The length of the CDR3 is 12 residues. The germline CDR1 and CDR2 sequences are SEHNR and FQNEAQ (reference sequence). Deletions cut 5 bases from V and 9 bases from J, with 11 bases between. CDR3 amino acids: CASSPQTAEQFF. CDR3 in DNA: TGTGCCAGCAGCCCGCAGACTGCTGAGCAGTTCTTC.

The rearrangement joins TRBV20-1 to TRBJ2-1; the D call may be TRBD1 or TRBD2 (5 bases each). CDR1 is DFQATT, CDR2 SNEGSKA, per germline (reference sequence). V lost 2 bases and J lost 7, with 15 bases in between. This CDR3 is 14 amino acids long. CDR3 in amino acids: CSARTGPTLNEQFF. The CDR3 coding sequence is TGCAGTGCTAGAACGGGACCTACGTTGAATGAGCAGTTCTTC.

This clonotype was found a few times. The CDR3 coding sequence is TGTGCCAGCAGCCTCCAAAGGCAGCTTCTCACCGGGGAGCTGTTTTTT. Protein sequence: CASSLQRQLLTGELFF. The genes are TRBV3-1 and TRBJ2-2, with unresolved D. Germline values: CDR1 LGHDT, CDR2 YNNKEL (reference sequence). V was shortened by 4 bases and J by 4 bases, with 16 bases between the two germline ends. The CDR3 is made up of 16 amino acids. Supplemented by reference TRBV3-1 and TRBJ2-2, the full variable domain reads DTAVSQTPKYLVTQMGNDKSIKCEQNLGHDTMYWYKQDSKKFLKIMFSYNNKELIINETVPNRFSPKSPDKAHLNLHINSLELGDSAVYFCASSLQRQLLTGELFFGEGSRLTVL.

Many counts were recorded for this clonotype. This sequence joins TRBV29-1 and TRBJ2-3; TRBD2 aligns across 9 bases. J lost 1 base, V lost 3 bases, and 2 bases had no gene match. The CDR3 has 14 residues. CDR1 and CDR2 (germline): SQVTM, ANQGSEA. In nucleotides, the CDR3 is TGCAGCGTTGACATAGCGGGGGGCACAGATACGCAGTATTTT. Translation: CSVDIAGGTDTQYF.

V and J are TRBV11-3 and TRBJ2-2; 8 positions match TRBD1. Germline V CDR1 and CDR2: SGHNT, YENEEA. The length of the CDR3 is 17 residues. The V and J ends lost 2 bases and 3 bases, in that order; junction bases with no gene match: 8. CDR3 bases: TGTGCCAGCAGCTTAAGGACCAGGGGGCGCGACACCGGGGAGCTGTTTTTT. It specifies CASSLRTRGRDTGELFF.

The chain combines TRBV4-3 with TRBJ1-6, with no clear D. Germline V CDR1 and CDR2: LGHNA, YSLEER. The CDR3 sequence is 17 residues long. V shed 0 bases and J shed 7 bases, with 16 bases lying between them. The CDR3 region has the DNA TGCGCCAGCAGCCAAGATCGTGAAGACCGTGGGAATTCACCCCTCCACTTT. Its protein is CASSQDREDRGNSPLHF.

This clonotype was seen a handful of times. The chain is built from TRBV2 and TRBJ2-7; tentative D call: TRBD1 (5 bases). CDR1 and CDR2 (germline): SNHLY, FYNNEI. The germline V and J ends were trimmed by 4 bases and 2 bases, with 12 bases remaining between them. The CDR3 has 14 residues. The CDR3 here is CASSVGEYAYEQYF. The CDR3 DNA reads TGTGCCAGCAGTGTAGGGGAATACGCCTACGAGCAGTACTTC.

This clonotype occurred a few times. The chain has TRBV27 and TRBJ2-2; D uncertain. Per the germline V gene, CDR1 is MNHEY and CDR2 is SMNVEV (reference sequence). This CDR3 has 14 amino acids. Deletions cut 3 bases from V and 3 bases from J, with 8 bases between. The CDR3 sequence: CASSFSAYTGELFF. CDR3 in DNA: TGTGCCAGCAGTTTCTCAGCCTACACCGGGGAGCTGTTTTTT.

A remark on this clonotype: The germline gene is not matched at one end of the junction; a read error may be the cause. The chain joins TRBV11-1 to TRBJ2-1, with TRBD2 identical over 13 bases. The CDR3 loop spans 19 amino acids. Germline loops: CDR1 SGHAT, CDR2 FQDESV (reference sequence). The CDR3 spells CASSPPGTSGIYSCNEQFF. CDR3 sequence (DNA): TGTGCCAGCAGCCCCCCCGGGACTAGCGGGATTTACTCCTGCAATGAGCAGTTCTTC.

The chain couples TRBV9 to TRBJ2-1; D might be TRBD2 (6 bases). Germline CDR1 and CDR2: SGDLS and YYNGEE. CDR3 size: 20 residues. The V end was cut by 4 bases, the J end by 0 bases, with 26 bases between. DNA of the CDR3: TGTGCCAGCAGCTCGGAGGGTGGTGGACTAACGATAAACTCCTACAATGAGCAGTTCTTC. This codes for CASSSEGGGLTINSYNEQFF.